This note documents a single TCR beta chain sequence. This clonotype has more than one count but fewer than ten. The antigen it binds to is not known. No much larger clone exists at a distance of one base, and base qualities are not known. These data originate in a study of blood T cells in healthy people across ages (dated by TCRdb to 2013 to 2016). For the study in its entirety: Template switching captured roughly one uniquely barcoded TCR beta cDNA molecule per two T cells in model experiments. Age-related changes in TCR beta repertoire diversity were measured in the study by deep sequencing normalized with unique cDNA molecular identifiers. Four age groups were formed from the donors: young (average about 16 years), middle-aged (more than 35), aged (over 55) and long-lived (more than 75). To avoid experimental bias, donors of different ages were distributed randomly across sequencing lanes. For two donors (one aged 18 to 29 and one aged 80 or older), the study analyzed two additional independent replicas of 1 million unique cDNA reads from the same blood draw.

The paper's findings and limits, for the study overall: There was a strong correlation between observed TCR beta diversity and the percentage of naive T cells measured by flow cytometry. Compared with the aged group, the long-lived group had more naive CD4+ T cells, fewer expanded clones and increased TCR diversity, a pattern suggesting age selection. As age increased, observed TCR beta diversity per million T cells dropped in a roughly linear way, and a significant reduction was already evident by age 40. Estimates of total diversity from one million sequenced T cells were regarded as lower bounds and underestimates. Conclusive comparison of naive and antigen-experienced compartments was prevented by the profiling of bulk unsorted PBMCs. Because donor CMV infection status was unknown, age-related changes in expanded clonotypes were potentially confounded.

The donors were roughly 38 Caucasian individuals from Russia, aged 6 to 90 years, who were systemically healthy. Each donor gave around 9.5 milliliters of peripheral blood, collected into EDTA-treated Vacutainer tubes. Ficoll-Paque density-gradient centrifugation was used to isolate PBMCs, with at least 6.5 million per sample. Trizol reagent was used to extract total RNA from PBMCs, with at least 6 micrograms per sample. Naive CD45RAhigh/CD27high T cell percentages were measured by flow cytometry on a PBMC aliquot from every donor. V and J are truncated by 7 bases and 4 bases respectively, leaving an intervening sequence of 9 bases. From the cysteine through the phenylalanine, the CDR3 covers 11 amino acids. This entry keeps only the CDR3 DNA: 33 bases, framed from base 1. From the germline V gene, CDR1 is SQVTM and CDR2 is ANQGSEA. Libraries were built with 5' RACE. Sequenced on an Illumina HiSeq 2500. A second PCR of roughly 6 to 12 cycles was run with a J-beta primer mix and a sample-barcoded 5' primer. Each TCR beta cDNA molecule received a unique molecular identifier from a template-switch 5' adaptor carrying 12 random nucleotides. Each sample yielded at least 3 million CDR3-containing paired-end reads. First-strand cDNA synthesis was performed from all RNA using the Mint cDNA synthesis kit, with priming by a TRBC-specific oligonucleotide. Following uracil-DNA glycosylase treatment, a first 18-cycle PCR with universal primers M1SS and BC2_uni_R was performed on all cDNA. The original methods were these. Each sample was normalized by randomly selecting 1 million high-quality reads, each carrying a distinct molecular identifier. Reads sharing molecular identifiers were discarded rather than binned into consensus sequences. CDR3 identification, clonotype clustering and error correction used MiTCR with a Q25 quality threshold and the strictest error-elimination algorithm. A nonparametric unseen species model with Euler transformation was used to estimate a lower bound on total TCR beta diversity. TCRdb ran its own pipeline on the public reads, namely fastp trimming at Q25 and MiXCR clone calling, and kept in-frame beta chains. CDR3 protein sequences are deduplicated, and each keeps its most common genes and DNA. Clone size and V and J calls follow TCRdb, not the original study. This sample lists about 1.6 million distinct CDR3 sequences; about 31% were detected once. The ten largest clones represent approximately 10% of the sample.

What was sequenced was blood. The receptor chain draws on TRBV29-1 and TRBJ2-3; the D gene assignment is ambiguous. This TCR was sampled from a woman aged 25 to 45 in good health. CDR3 loop: CSGTYSDTQYF. The DNA is TGCAGCGGGACCTATTCAGATACGCAGTATTTT.